These T cell receptor beta chains were read from a single sample in a study of T-cell reconstitution after alpha-beta-depleted transplantation in children. One entry per CDR3 protein results from TCRdb running MiXCR on the PCR reads. Altogether roughly 350,000 distinct CDR3 sequences are present, over 9% being singletons, with the ten largest covering approximately 2.3%. Source: PBMCs from the stem cell graft donor, taken from the stem cell graft. The receptors were gathered from a human donor who donated a stem cell graft to a child with acute lymphoblastic leukemia. The CDR3 runs from the conserved cysteine through the conserved F or W. Each record gives: CDR3 DNA, CDR3 protein, D gene, clone size, V gene, J gene. The D gene is left open where the match is weak. Rows give clone size only sometimes, using once, few, many, or a class for an expanded clone.

TGTGCCAGCAGTTTAGAGGTAGTACTAGAGACCCAGTACTTC	CASSLEVVLETQYF	NA	NA	TRBV12-3/TRBV12-4	TRBJ2-5
TGTGCCAGCAGCCAAACGACAGCCAACTATGGCTACACCTTC	CASSQTTANYGYTF	NA	NA	TRBV7-2	TRBJ1-2
TGTGCCACCAGTTCCGCTACTTCCTACAATGAGCAGTTCTTC	CATSSATSYNEQFF	NA	few	TRBV7-9	TRBJ2-1
TGCAGTGCTAAGACTAGCGTCTACGAGCAGTACTTC	CSAKTSVYEQYF	TRBD2	NA	TRBV20-1	TRBJ2-7
TGTGCCAGCTCACCTAGGGCGGACACTGAAGCTTTCTTT	CASSPRADTEAFF	NA	NA	TRBV18	TRBJ1-1
TGTGCCAGCAGTTTGGAGGGAGGCCCATACAATGAGCAGTTCTTC	CASSLEGGPYNEQFF	NA	NA	TRBV27	TRBJ2-1
TGTGCCAGCCGCCGACTCGGCTCTGGGGCCAACGTCCTGACTTTC	CASRRLGSGANVLTF	NA	few	TRBV5-8	TRBJ2-6
TGTGCCAGCAGCCAAGATCCCGGGACGCTTACCTACGAGCAGTACTTC	CASSQDPGTLTYEQYF	NA	few	TRBV4-2	TRBJ2-7
TGCAGCGTTGGGGCCAGAGGGGCCTATGGCTACACCTTC	CSVGARGAYGYTF	NA	few	TRBV29-1	TRBJ1-2
TGTGCCAGCAGCCGCCCCAGGCCCAACTCTGGAAACACCATATATTTT	CASSRPRPNSGNTIYF	NA	NA	TRBV7-9	TRBJ1-3
TGTGCCAGCAGCGTGGGGACGCCGGGTTCCTACGAGCAGTACTTC	CASSVGTPGSYEQYF	NA	few	TRBV5-4	TRBJ2-7
TGCAGTGCTTCGGGTGGGGGAGGGAATTCACCCCTCCACTTT	CSASGGGGNSPLHF	NA	few	TRBV20-1	TRBJ1-6